This T cell receptor beta chain was sequenced for a study of blood T cell repertoires in COVID-19. About the research overall: COVID-19 samples collected from the United States, Italy and Spain covered acute and convalescent phases.

Per the original data handling: By means of reference gene primer amplification, nucleated cell counts were estimated. Assay: immunoSEQ multiplex PCR; the TCRdb copy retains only in-frame clones and omits some. That table gives V, J and clone size, and the DNA gave D and trimming. The sample includes about 200,000 clones, roughly 88% of them seen just once. The germline V and J ends were trimmed by 3 bases and 8 bases, with 6 bases remaining between them. The CDR3 runs 11 residues. CDR1 is SGDLS and CDR2 is YYNGEE in the germline V gene. The participants were between about 18 and 95 years old and came from under 25 US areas.

The TCR was taken from a man aged 35 to 55 with acute COVID-19. The sequenced material came from PBMCs or T cells enriched from blood (not recorded which). This rearrangement joins TRBV9 to TRBJ1-3; no definite D call. The CDR3, as DNA: TGTGCCAGCAGCGGGTCGGACACCATATATTTT. Translation gives CASSGSDTIYF.